This TCR beta chain was captured in a study of blood T cell repertoires in COVID-19. Study-wide context: Spain, Italy and the United States supplied samples that represented acute and convalescent COVID-19. PBMCs, B-cell-depleted T cells, or T cells provided the cDNA or gDNA that made up the material.

V dropped 3 bases and J dropped 7 bases, with 16 bases sitting between them. CDR1 and CDR2 from the germline V gene are MDHEN and SYDVKM. This CDR3 has 14 residues. Under the authors' procedure: By means of reference gene primer amplification, nucleated cell counts were estimated. Measured with immunoSEQ multiplex PCR; TCRdb has only the in-frame clones, and not every one. V, J and clone size were drawn from that table, and D and trimming were deduced from the DNA. The data hold about 73,000 clones, with 65% to 85% observed a single time. The sample consisted of peripheral blood. This rearrangement joins TRBV28 to TRBJ2-7; a possible D gene is TRBD2 (6 bases). The sequence derives from a man older than 75 with active or convalescent COVID-19. The CDR3 nucleotides are TGTGCCAGCAGTTTGGGCGGGGCGCTTGAAGAGCAGTACTTC. Amino acids: CASSLGGALEEQYF.